This T cell receptor beta chain was obtained from a study of graft-versus-host responses after intestinal transplantation. Looking at the study overall: Isolated intestinal, liver-intestinal, or multivisceral transplants had been given to the recipients. Tacrolimus plus steroids were given to all recipients for around three years, preceded by anti-thymocyte globulin induction.

Study-wide points: Recipient bone marrow held GvH clones, some seen earlier in ileum or blood.

Some clones are missing from TCRdb's copy, which holds only in-frame ones; the method was immunoSEQ multiplex PCR. In the table there are under 100,000 clones, around 93% of which are singletons. From germline, CDR1 is SEHNR and CDR2 FQNEAQ (reference sequence). The CDR3 totals 16 residues. The V end was cut by 5 bases, the J end by 7 bases, with 20 bases between. As regards this clone: Its antigen is as yet unknown.

The TCR was taken from a human donor who was the organ donor for an intestinal transplant. The rearrangement uses TRBV7-9 and TRBJ1-4, with a weak D call TRBD1 (6 bases). This sample comprised unstimulated CD4+ T cells sorted from spleen or lymph node cells, obtained before transplant. The DNA for the CDR3 is TGTGCCAGCAGCCCATCGGTGAACAGGGTCAGTGAAAAACTGTTTTTT. It translates to CASSPSVNRVSEKLFF.